Below are 17 T cell receptor beta chains sequenced from a single sample in a study of cytomegalovirus exposure and HLA in healthy donors. Here immunoSEQ multiplex PCR was the method, and the copy in TCRdb shows in-frame clones only, minus some. The sample shows roughly 58,000 clones, approximately 92% of them seen only once. Sequencing was performed on PBMCs. Receptors were obtained from a man aged 18 to 35 in good health and CMV-seronegative.

In this sample, this clone turned up a few times. CDR3 nucleotide sequence: TGTGCCAGCAGCTTTGCGCGGTGCAGGGACAGTAGCAATCAGCCCCAGCATTTT. It yields the protein CASSFARCRDSSNQPQHF. The V gene is TRBV12-1, the J gene TRBJ1-5; TRBD1, the D gene given by the table, was not confirmed from the DNA. TRBV12-1 is listed as a pseudogene. There are 18 residues in the CDR3.

The chain couples TRBV7-2 to TRBJ2-1; 12 bases fit TRBD2. Germline V gene data show CDR1 as SGHTA and CDR2 as FQGNSA. The CDR3 contains 17 residues. Trimming cost V 3 bases and J 7 bases; bases outside gene matches: 10. DNA of the CDR3: TGTGCCAGCAGCTTTACTAGCGGGAGGTCGTTTGGGAATGAGCAGTTCTTC. It translates to CASSFTSGRSFGNEQFF.

This clone turned up a few times. The J gene is TRBJ2-7, the V gene TRBV21-1; the table's TRBD1 call for D was not verified on the DNA. TRBV21-1 is flagged as a pseudogene. The CDR3 length is 14 residues. The CDR3 coding sequence is TGTGCCAGCAGCTATCGGGACAGGGGCTACGAGCAGTACTTC. This translates into CASSYRDRGYEQYF.

This sequence joins TRBV11-2 and TRBJ2-7; no definite D call. Germline V CDR1 and CDR2: SGHAT, FQNNGV. Between the trimmed V and J ends, which lost 1 base and 7 bases, there was a span of 17 bases. This CDR3 region has 15 residues. The CDR3 nucleotides read TGTGCCAGCAGCTTAGGGTGGGCCGACGGTTGGGAGCAGTACTTC. Its translation: CASSLGWADGWEQYF.

The gene calls are TRBV4-1 and TRBJ2-2, with TRBD1 matching over 10 bases. Looked up from germline, CDR1 is MGHRA and CDR2 is YSYEKL. The CDR3 spans 15 residues. V dropped 4 bases and J dropped 5; count of bases not matched to a gene: 4. CDR3 residues: CASSLDRGPTGELFF. Written as DNA, the CDR3 is TGCGCCAGCAGCCTAGACAGGGGGCCGACCGGGGAGCTGTTTTTT.

This clone was seen only once. V gene TRBV15 combines with J gene TRBJ2-5; possible D gene TRBD2, 6 bases. V dropped 8 bases and J dropped 5 bases, with 15 bases sitting between them. Germline V gene lookup returns CDR1 LNHNV and CDR2 YYDKDF (reference sequence). The CDR3 has 13 amino acids. This chain's CDR3 is CATLRELGETQYF. DNA of the CDR3: TGTGCCACCCTACGGGAGCTAGGGGAGACCCAGTACTTC.

V usage is TRBV28 and J usage is TRBJ2-1; no clear D gene. The V and J ends lost 5 bases and 0 bases respectively, with 8 bases between them. CDR1 is MDHEN, CDR2 SYDVKM, per germline. CDR3 length equals 14 residues. In DNA form, the CDR3 reads TGTGCCAGCAGTCCCCCGAGCTCCTACAATGAGCAGTTCTTC. Residues: CASSPPSSYNEQFF. The full variable domain, rest sourced from reference TRBV28 and TRBJ2-1, is DVKVTQSSRYLVKRTGEKVFLECVQDMDHENMFWYRQDPGLGLRLIYFSYDVKMKEKGDIPEGYSVSREKKERFSLILESASTNQTSMYLCASSPPSSYNEQFFGPGTRLTVL.

This clone was detected once. The V call is TRBV4-1, the J call TRBJ2-3; TRBD1 is a possible D gene (6 bases). V was pared by 0 bases and J by 2 bases, with 12 bases between. Germline V gene data show CDR1 as MGHRA and CDR2 as YSYEKL. The CDR3 is 16 amino acids. The chain's CDR3 is CASSQDFTGNTDTQYF. CDR3 sequence (DNA): TGCGCCAGCAGCCAAGATTTCACAGGGAACACAGATACGCAGTATTTT.

V usage is TRBV6-6 and J usage is TRBJ1-3; no reliable D call. Germline V CDR1 and CDR2: MNHNY, SVGAGI (reference sequence). The V gene lost 4 bases and the J gene lost 9 bases, with 22 bases spanning the gap. The CDR3 is 16 amino acids. In DNA form, the CDR3 reads TGTGCCAGCAGTTCCTTGCTAACGGCCAGAACTAGCACCATATATTTT. This translates into CASSSLLTARTSTIYF.

The J gene is TRBJ2-2, the V gene TRBV10-2; D ambiguous. The CDR3 is 14 amino acids. The germline gives CDR1 WSHSY, CDR2 SAAADI. The V end was cut by 7 bases, the J end by 1 base, with 10 bases between. The CDR3, as DNA: TGCGCCAGCACTGCGACGGGGAACACCGGGGAGCTGTTTTTT. Its translation is CASTATGNTGELFF.

This clone was counted a few times. This chain connects TRBV27 to TRBJ1-2; tentative D call: TRBD1 (6 bases). The ends were cut back, 3 bases at V and 3 bases at J, with 14 bases in the middle. Germline V gives CDR1 MNHEY, CDR2 SMNVEV (reference sequence). This CDR3 comprises 15 residues. The chain's CDR3 is CASSFNSGTHYGYTF. Here the CDR3 DNA reads TGTGCCAGCAGTTTTAATTCCGGGACACACTATGGCTACACCTTC.

This clone was picked up one time. The chain couples TRBV28 to TRBJ1-2; TRBD1 is a possible D gene (6 bases). Looked up from germline, CDR1 is MDHEN and CDR2 is SYDVKM. This CDR3 spans 14 amino acids. V was clipped by 2 bases and J by 8 bases, with 15 bases between them. CDR3 in DNA: TGTGCCAGCAGTTTAGGGGGCGCCACGGGCGGCTACACCTTC. Translation: CASSLGGATGGYTF.

This chain joins TRBV28 and TRBJ1-2; TRBD1 is a possible D gene (5 bases). The length of the CDR3 is 17 residues. Germline V gene data show CDR1 as MDHEN and CDR2 as SYDVKM. V shed 1 base and J shed 5 bases, with 20 bases lying between them. CDR3 DNA: TGTGCCAGCAGTTTATCGATCGGAGAGTCAGGGATATATGGCTACACCTTC. Translated, it gives CASSLSIGESGIYGYTF.

This clone was seen only once. The gene calls are TRBV11-2 and TRBJ2-5, with 7 bases identical to TRBD1. The germline CDR1 and CDR2 sequences are SGHAT and FQNNGV. The J segment lost 4 bases and the V segment lost 5 bases, leaving 10 bases of the junction unmatched. There are 15 residues in the CDR3. CDR3 residues: CASSKRQGDVETQYF. The CDR3 nucleotides are TGTGCCAGCAGCAAGCGACAGGGTGATGTAGAGACCCAGTACTTC.

This sequence joins TRBV7-3 and TRBJ2-1, with a weak D call TRBD1 (6 bases). V lost 5 bases and J lost 6, with 14 bases in between. This CDR3 spans 14 amino acids. Germline values: CDR1 SGHTA, CDR2 FQGTGA. This CDR3 reads CASSQGGFLNEQFF. CDR3 in DNA: TGTGCCAGCAGCCAAGGGGGTTTTCTCAATGAGCAGTTCTTC.

The chain has TRBV4-1 and TRBJ2-1; tentative D call: TRBD2 (5 bases). CDR1 and CDR2 from the germline V gene are MGHRA and YSYEKL. The CDR3 has 15 amino acids. Trimming stripped 0 bases from V and 8 bases from J, with 14 bases between. CDR3 in DNA: TGCGCCAGCAGCCAAGATGATAGGGCCGGGGATGAGCAGTTCTTC. Protein product: CASSQDDRAGDEQFF.

In this sample, this clone turned up once. This sequence joins TRBV25-1 and TRBJ2-5, with D possibly being TRBD2 (5 bases). V was shortened by 8 bases and J by 5 bases, with 15 bases between the two germline ends. CDR3 size: 13 residues. Germline-derived CDR1 and CDR2 are MGHDK and SYGVNS. CDR3 DNA sequence: TGTGCCAGCGGGGAACATCGGAGGGAGACCCAGTACTTC. This gives the protein CASGEHRRETQYF. Full variable domain (outside the CDR3, taken from reference TRBV25-1 and TRBJ2-5): EADIYQTPRYLVIGTGKKITLECSQTMGHDKMYWYQQDPGMELHLIHYSYGVNSTEKGDLSSESTVSRIRTEHFPLTLESARPSHTSQYLCASGEHRRETQYFGPGTRLLVL.